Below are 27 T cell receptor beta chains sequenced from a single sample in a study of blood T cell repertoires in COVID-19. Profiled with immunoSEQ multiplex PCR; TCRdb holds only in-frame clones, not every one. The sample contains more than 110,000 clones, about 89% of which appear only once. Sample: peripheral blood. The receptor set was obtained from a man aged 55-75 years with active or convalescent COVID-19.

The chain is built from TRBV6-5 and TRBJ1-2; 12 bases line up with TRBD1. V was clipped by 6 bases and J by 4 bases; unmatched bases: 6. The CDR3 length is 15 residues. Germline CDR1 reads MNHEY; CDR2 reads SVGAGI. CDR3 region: CASSRPGQGAYGYTF. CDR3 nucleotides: TGTGCCAGCAGCCGACCGGGACAGGGGGCCTATGGCTACACCTTC.

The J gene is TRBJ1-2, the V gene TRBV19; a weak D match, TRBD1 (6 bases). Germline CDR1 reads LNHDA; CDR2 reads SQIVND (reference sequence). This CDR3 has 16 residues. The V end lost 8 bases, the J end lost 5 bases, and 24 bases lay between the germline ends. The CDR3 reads CASCPGGQDRHYGYTF. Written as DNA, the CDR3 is TGTGCCAGTTGTCCGGGGGGGCAGGACAGACATTATGGCTACACCTTC.

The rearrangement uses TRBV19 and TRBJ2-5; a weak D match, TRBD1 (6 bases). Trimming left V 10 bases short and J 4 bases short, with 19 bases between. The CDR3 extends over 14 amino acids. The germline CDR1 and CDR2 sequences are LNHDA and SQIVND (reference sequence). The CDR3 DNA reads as TGTGCCACATCCCCGGGCAGGGGTACAGAGACCCAGTACTTC. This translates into CATSPGRGTETQYF.

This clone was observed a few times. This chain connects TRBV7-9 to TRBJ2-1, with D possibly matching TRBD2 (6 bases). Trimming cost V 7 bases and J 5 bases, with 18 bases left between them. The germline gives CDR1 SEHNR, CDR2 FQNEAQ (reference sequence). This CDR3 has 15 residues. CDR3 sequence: CASNTGLAVNNEQFF. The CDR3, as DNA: TGTGCCAGCAACACCGGTTTAGCGGTTAACAATGAGCAGTTCTTC.

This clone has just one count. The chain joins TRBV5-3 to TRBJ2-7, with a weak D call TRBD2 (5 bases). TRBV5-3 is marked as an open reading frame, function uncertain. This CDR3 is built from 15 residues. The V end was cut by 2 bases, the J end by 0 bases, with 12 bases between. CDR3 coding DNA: TGTGCCAGAAGCTTTTTTGGCGGGTGCTCCTACGAGCAGTACTTC. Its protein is CARSFFGGCSYEQYF.

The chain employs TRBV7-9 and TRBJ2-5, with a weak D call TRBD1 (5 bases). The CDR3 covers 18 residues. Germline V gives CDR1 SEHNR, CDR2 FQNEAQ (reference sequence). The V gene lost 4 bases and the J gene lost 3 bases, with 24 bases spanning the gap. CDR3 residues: CASSSRRYRVPTEETQYF. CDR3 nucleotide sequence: TGTGCCAGCAGCTCGCGCAGGTATCGGGTGCCGACAGAAGAGACCCAGTACTTC.

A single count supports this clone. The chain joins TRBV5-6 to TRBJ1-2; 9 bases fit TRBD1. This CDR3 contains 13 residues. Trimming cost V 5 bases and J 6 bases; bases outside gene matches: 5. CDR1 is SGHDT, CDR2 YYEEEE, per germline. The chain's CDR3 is CASSRGTGHGYTF. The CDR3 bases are TGTGCCAGCAGTCGTGGGACAGGGCATGGCTACACCTTC.

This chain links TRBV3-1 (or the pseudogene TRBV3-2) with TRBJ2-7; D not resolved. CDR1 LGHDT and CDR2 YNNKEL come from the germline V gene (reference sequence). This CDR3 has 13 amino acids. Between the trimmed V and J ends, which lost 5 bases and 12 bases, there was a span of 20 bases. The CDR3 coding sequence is TGTGCCAGCAGCTCCACCCCCGGTTATGTCGCGTACTTC. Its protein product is CASSSTPGYVAYF.

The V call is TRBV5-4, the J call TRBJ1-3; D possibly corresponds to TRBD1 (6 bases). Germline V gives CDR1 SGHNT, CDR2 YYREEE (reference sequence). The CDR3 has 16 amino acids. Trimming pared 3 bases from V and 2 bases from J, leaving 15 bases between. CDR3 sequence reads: CASSYGGGTAGNTIYF. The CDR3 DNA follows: TGTGCCAGCAGCTACGGGGGGGGCACTGCTGGAAACACCATATATTTT. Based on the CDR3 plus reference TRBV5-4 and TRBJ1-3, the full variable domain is ETGVTQSPTHLIKTRGQQVTLRCSSQSGHNTVSWYQQALGQGPQFIFQYYREEENGRGNFPPRFSGLQFPNYSSELNVNALELDDSALYLCASSYGGGTAGNTIYFGEGSWLTVV.

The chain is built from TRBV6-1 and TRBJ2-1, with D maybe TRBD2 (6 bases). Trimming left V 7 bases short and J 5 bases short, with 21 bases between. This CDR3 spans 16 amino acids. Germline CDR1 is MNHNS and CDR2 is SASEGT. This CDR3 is CASTEAITGGHNEQFF. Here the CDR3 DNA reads TGTGCCAGCACTGAGGCAATCACCGGGGGACACAATGAGCAGTTCTTC.

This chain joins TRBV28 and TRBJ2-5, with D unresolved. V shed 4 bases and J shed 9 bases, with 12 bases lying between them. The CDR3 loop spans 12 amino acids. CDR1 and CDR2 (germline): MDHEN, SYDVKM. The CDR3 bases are TGTGCCAGCAGTTATTTTGTGCAGGCCCAGTACTTC. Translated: CASSYFVQAQYF.

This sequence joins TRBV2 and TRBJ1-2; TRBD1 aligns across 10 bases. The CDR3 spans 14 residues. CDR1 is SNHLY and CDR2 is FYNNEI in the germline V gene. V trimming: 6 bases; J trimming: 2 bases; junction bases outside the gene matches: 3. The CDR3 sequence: CASRGQGLNYGYTF. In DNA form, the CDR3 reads TGTGCCAGCAGGGGACAGGGGCTGAACTATGGCTACACCTTC.

CDR3 coding DNA: TGTGCCAGCAGCGTTGTCCCGGGGTCCCATAATTCACCCCTCCACTTT. Translation: CASSVVPGSHNSPLHF. The chain joins TRBV5-5 to TRBJ1-6; D gene unclear. Germline CDR1 reads SGHKS; CDR2 reads YYEKEE (reference sequence). This CDR3 has 16 residues. Trimming stripped 4 bases from V and 5 bases from J, with 16 bases between.

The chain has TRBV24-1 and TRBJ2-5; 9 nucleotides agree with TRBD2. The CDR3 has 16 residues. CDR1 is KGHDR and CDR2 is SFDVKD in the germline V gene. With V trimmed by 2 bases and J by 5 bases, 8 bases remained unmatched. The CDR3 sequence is CATSDSGSGRGETQYF. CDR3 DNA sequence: TGTGCCACCAGTGATTCCGGTAGCGGGAGAGGGGAGACCCAGTACTTC.

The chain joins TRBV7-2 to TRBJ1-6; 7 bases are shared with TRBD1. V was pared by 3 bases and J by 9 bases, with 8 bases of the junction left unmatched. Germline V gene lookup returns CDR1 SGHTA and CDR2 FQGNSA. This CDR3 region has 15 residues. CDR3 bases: TGTGCCAGCAGCTTCCGACAGGGTGAGCGTTCACCCCTCCACTTT. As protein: CASSFRQGERSPLHF.

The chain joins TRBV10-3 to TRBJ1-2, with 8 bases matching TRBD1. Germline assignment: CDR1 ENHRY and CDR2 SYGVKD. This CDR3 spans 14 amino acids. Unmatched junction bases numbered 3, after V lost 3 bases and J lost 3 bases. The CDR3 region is CAISDQGADYGYTF. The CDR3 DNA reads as TGTGCCATCAGTGACCAGGGGGCGGACTATGGCTACACCTTC.

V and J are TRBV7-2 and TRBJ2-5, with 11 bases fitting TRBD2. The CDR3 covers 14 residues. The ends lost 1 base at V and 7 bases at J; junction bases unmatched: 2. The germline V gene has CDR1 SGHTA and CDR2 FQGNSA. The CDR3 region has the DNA TGTGCCAGCAGCTTAGATAGCGGGGGGGGGACCCAGTACTTC. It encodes CASSLDSGGGTQYF.

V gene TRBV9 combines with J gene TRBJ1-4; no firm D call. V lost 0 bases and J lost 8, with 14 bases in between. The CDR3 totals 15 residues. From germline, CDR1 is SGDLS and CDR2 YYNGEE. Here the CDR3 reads CASSVALWVGEKLFF. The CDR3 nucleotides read TGTGCCAGCAGCGTAGCTCTCTGGGTGGGCGAAAAACTGTTTTTT.

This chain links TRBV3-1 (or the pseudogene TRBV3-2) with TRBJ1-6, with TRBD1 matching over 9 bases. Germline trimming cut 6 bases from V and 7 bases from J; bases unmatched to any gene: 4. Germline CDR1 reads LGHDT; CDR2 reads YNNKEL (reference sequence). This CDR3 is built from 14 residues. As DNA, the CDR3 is TGTGCCAGCAGACGGACAGGGGAAAATTCACCCCTCCACTTT. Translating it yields CASRRTGENSPLHF.

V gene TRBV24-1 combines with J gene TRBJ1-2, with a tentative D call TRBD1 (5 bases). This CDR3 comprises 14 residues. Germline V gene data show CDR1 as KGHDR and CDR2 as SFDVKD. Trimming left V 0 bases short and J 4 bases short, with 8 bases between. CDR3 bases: TGTGCCACCAGTGATTTGAACAGGAGCTATGGCTACACCTTC. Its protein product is CATSDLNRSYGYTF.

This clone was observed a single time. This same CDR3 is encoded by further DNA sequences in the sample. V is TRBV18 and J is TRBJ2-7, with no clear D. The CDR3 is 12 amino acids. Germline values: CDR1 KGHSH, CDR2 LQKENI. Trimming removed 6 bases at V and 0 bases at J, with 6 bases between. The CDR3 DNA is TGTGCCAGCTCCCCTAGCTCCTACGAGCAGTACTTC. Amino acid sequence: CASSPSSYEQYF.

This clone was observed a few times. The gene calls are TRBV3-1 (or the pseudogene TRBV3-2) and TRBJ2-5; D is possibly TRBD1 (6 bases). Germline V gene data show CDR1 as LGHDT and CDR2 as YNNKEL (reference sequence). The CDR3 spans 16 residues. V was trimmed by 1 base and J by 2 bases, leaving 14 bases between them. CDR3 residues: CASSQVRDTYQETQYF. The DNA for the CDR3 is TGTGCCAGCAGCCAAGTAAGGGACACCTATCAAGAGACCCAGTACTTC.

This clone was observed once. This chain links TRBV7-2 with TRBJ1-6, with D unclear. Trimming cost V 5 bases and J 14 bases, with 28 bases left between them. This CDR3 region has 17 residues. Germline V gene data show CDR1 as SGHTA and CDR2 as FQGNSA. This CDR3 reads CASSPRTGTAGFQALHF. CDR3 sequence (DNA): TGTGCCAGCAGCCCCAGGACGGGAACAGCTGGCTTTCAGGCCCTCCACTTT.

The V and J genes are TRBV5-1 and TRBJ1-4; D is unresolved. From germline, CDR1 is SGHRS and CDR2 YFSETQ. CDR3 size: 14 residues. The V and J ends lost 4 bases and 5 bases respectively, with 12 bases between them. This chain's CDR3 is CASSDAGGNEKLFF. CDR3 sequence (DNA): TGCGCCAGCAGCGATGCTGGAGGGAATGAAAAACTGTTTTTT.

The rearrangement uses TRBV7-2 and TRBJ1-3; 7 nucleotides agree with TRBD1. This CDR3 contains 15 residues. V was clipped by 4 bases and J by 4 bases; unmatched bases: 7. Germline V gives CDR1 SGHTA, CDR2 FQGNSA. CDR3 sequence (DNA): TGTGCCAGCAGCTACACTACGGGACAGGGAAACACCATATATTTT. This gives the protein CASSYTTGQGNTIYF.

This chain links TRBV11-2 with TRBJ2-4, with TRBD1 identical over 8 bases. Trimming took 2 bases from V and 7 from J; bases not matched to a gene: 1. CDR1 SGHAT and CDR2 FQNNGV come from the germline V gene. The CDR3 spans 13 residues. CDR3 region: CASSLRQGNIQYF. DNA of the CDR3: TGTGCCAGCAGCTTAAGACAGGGGAACATTCAGTACTTC.

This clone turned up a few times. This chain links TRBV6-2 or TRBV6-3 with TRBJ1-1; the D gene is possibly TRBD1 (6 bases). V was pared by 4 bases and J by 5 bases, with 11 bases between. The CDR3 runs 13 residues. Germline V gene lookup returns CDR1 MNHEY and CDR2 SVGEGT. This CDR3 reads CASSWAQGTEAFF. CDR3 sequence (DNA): TGTGCCAGCAGTTGGGCCCAGGGGACTGAAGCTTTCTTT.